This T cell receptor (beta chain) was captured by sequencing in a study of T cell repertoires in cytomegalovirus infection. Study-level background: An indication of both CMV infection and matching HLA type came from public TCR beta signatures.

This CDR3 spans 17 amino acids. V dropped 7 bases and J dropped 2 bases, with 23 bases sitting between them. Germline V CDR1 and CDR2: MDHEN, SYDVKM. This clonotype showed up many times. Its matching antigen is unknown. TCRdb re-analysed the reads in MiXCR, keeping a single row per CDR3 protein. The sample carries hundreds of thousands of distinct CDR3 sequences, approximately 24% recorded once. Broader study findings: Totalled public TCR beta family frequency picked out people who carried CMV plus the relevant HLA. Dominating the ex vivo response were HLA-C-restricted CMV-specific TCR beta clonotypes.

The chain carries TRBV28 and TRBJ1-2, with D perhaps TRBD1 (5 bases). The specimen sequenced was CD8+ T cells from PBMCs. This TCR was recovered from a human donor in good health (CMV status not recorded). Some clones in this sample may be carry-over from other donors' samples. The CDR3 nucleotides are TGTGCCAGCAAGAATTCCTTCAGGGCAACAATAAACTATGGCTACACCTTC. This sequence encodes CASKNSFRATINYGYTF.